This T cell receptor (beta chain) originates from a study of cytomegalovirus exposure and HLA in healthy donors. Regarding the study as a whole: Whilst most TCR sequences proved rare, a subset of public TCRs occurred across many donors. The classifier was said to identify cytomegalovirus status with high specificity and sensitivity.

The CDR3 runs 14 residues. Per the germline V gene, CDR1 is SGHNT and CDR2 is YYREEE (reference sequence). Trimming took 2 bases from V and 3 from J, leaving 11 bases between them. As for this clone: Its target is not known.

The repertoire was sequenced with immunoSEQ multiplex PCR; TCRdb's copy has only in-frame clones and lacks some. The sample shows about 150,000 clones, approximately 89% of them seen only once. The sequence was obtained from a man between 18 and 35 years old in good health and CMV-seronegative. The sequencing sample was made of PBMCs. V gene TRBV5-4 combines with J gene TRBJ1-2; D uncertain. CDR3 sequence reads: CASSLSLQDYGYTF. As DNA, the CDR3 is TGTGCCAGCAGCTTATCCCTTCAGGACTATGGCTACACCTTC.